This T cell receptor (beta chain) came from a study of CD8 T cells in Susac syndrome. Whole-study context: Susac syndrome patients were untreated, on corticosteroids with some adding intravenous immunoglobulin, or on intravenous immunoglobulin only. Points from the study as a whole: Detection of Susac-specific public clones gave 15 to 20 in total CD8+ repertoires and about five in CD8+ TEMRA repertoires.

Random hexamers primed reverse transcription of about 0.45 to 1 ug RNA. TCRdb used MiXCR to reprocess the immunoSEQ multiplex PCR reads, holding one entry per CDR3 protein. This sample has around 150,000 distinct CDR3 sequences, with 95% found just once. The CDR3 sequence is 15 residues long. The germline CDR1 and CDR2 sequences are DFQATT and SNEGSKA (reference sequence). This clonotype was counted once. Its specificity is not known. The chain joins TRBV20-1 to TRBJ2-1; TRBD2 matches 7 bases. The origin of this receptor is a human donor with Susac syndrome. Material for sequencing was CD8+ T cells from PBMCs. The CDR3 spells CSCVASGAVYNEQFF. The CDR3 coding sequence is TGCAGCTGTGTGGCTAGCGGAGCCGTTTACAATGAGCAGTTCTTC.